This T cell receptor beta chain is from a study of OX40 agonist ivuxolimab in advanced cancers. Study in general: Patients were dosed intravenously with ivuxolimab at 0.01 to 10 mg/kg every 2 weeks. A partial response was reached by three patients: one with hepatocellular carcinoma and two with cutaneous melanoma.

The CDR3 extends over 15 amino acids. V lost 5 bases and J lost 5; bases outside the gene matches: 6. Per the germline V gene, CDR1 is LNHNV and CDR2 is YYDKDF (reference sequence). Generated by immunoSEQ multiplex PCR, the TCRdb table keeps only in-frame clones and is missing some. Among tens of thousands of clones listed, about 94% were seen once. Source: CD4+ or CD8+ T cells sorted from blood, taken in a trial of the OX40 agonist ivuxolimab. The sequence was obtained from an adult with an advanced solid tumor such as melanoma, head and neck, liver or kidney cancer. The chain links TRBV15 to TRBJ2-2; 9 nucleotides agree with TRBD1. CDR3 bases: TGTGCCACCAGCCGACGACAGGGGGAGACCGGGGAGCTGTTTTTT. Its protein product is CATSRRQGETGELFF.